Given below is one TCR beta chain in context. The sample is drawn from a study of blood T cell repertoires in COVID-19. Overall study: Specimens from acute and convalescent COVID-19 originated in the United States, Italy and Spain. Sample material is recorded as cDNA or gDNA derived from T cells, B-cell-depleted T cells, or PBMCs.

Germline CDR1 and CDR2: SGHAT and FQNNGV. The CDR3 spans 15 residues. V gave up 1 base and J gave up 2 bases, with 9 bases separating them. Original data processing: Quantification of nucleated cells was approximated via reference gene primer amplification. Assay used: immunoSEQ multiplex PCR; TCRdb lists only in-frame clones, some missing. Clonal size and the V and J genes are those of that table, whereas D and trimming came from the DNA. The repertoire holds some 130,000 clones, with almost 85% as singletons. The V and J genes are TRBV11-2 and TRBJ2-1, with D possibly being TRBD2 (6 bases). This sequence was found in a woman aged 25 to 45 who had recovered from COVID-19. The sequencing sample was made of peripheral blood. The CDR3 sequence is CASSLARGTYNEQFF. The CDR3 DNA sequence: TGTGCCAGCAGCTTAGCGCGGGGCACCTACAATGAGCAGTTCTTC.